This entry concerns a single TCR beta chain. This clonotype was counted a few times. The antigen this receptor binds is unknown. Within one base of it there is no much larger clone, and no base qualities were kept. This specimen's treatment or condition label, interpreted: live attenuated yellow fever vaccine strain. PBMCs were isolated from peripheral blood using a standard Ficoll-Paque protocol. CD4 and CD8 T-cell fractions were isolated with Dynabeads CD4 and CD8 positive selection kits. TriZol was used to extract RNA from bulk PBMCs, CD4 and CD8 fractions, and dextramer-positive and dextramer-negative fractions. This entry comes from a study of T cells after yellow fever vaccination (dated by TCRdb to the late 2010s). Looking at the study overall: The SMART-Seq v4 Ultra Low Input RNA kit was used to prepare libraries from fractions with low cell numbers. To follow T-cell clones before and after both primary and booster YFV17D yellow fever vaccination, bulk TCR alpha and beta repertoires underwent longitudinal sequencing. The cohort comprised two healthy male donors, one aged 18 to 29 and one aged 30 to 40 years. Blood samples were taken at several timepoints before and after primary and secondary immunization, and bulk PBMC replicates and cell subsets were isolated.

TCR cDNA was synthesized by 5'RACE template switching, which introduced a universal primer site and unique molecular identifiers. Priming of cDNA synthesis was performed from both the TCR alpha and TCR beta constant segments. Library amplification used two PCR steps, and the second PCR step added sample barcodes and sequencing adapters. Sequencing of the libraries was done on either Illumina HiSeq 2500 (2x100 bp) or NovaSeq (2x150 bp). As for the original processing: Demultiplexing of reads and collapsing into UMI consensus sequences were performed with MIGEC, and V(D)J alignment was carried out with MiXCR. Vaccine-responding clonotypes were defined with edgeR using replicate PBMC samples, requiring FDR below 0.01 and a log2 fold change above 5 up to day 15. Each bulk clonotype was labeled CD4 or CD8 based on which sequenced repertoire, CD4 or CD8, contained the clonotype at higher abundance. TCRdb took the public reads, trimmed them with fastp at Q25, ran MiXCR for clone calling and kept in-frame beta chains. Entries are consolidated by CDR3 protein sequence, retaining the most common genes and DNA. None of the V and J calls come from the authors' own analysis; TCRdb made them. This sample lists 140,000 to 150,000 distinct CDR3 sequences; 5% to 8% were detected once. Jointly, the top ten make up 0.5% to 0.65% of the sample.

Results and caveats for the whole study, not just this receptor: The secondary T-cell response was weaker than the primary response but faster, peaking on day 5 instead of day 15. Because only a couple of donors were included in the study, the extent to which the findings can be generalized is limited. FACS-sorted repertoires could contain abundant contaminating clonotypes from the bulk population, so computational filtering was required. Most clones expanded after primary vaccination were re-detected after the booster (96% of CD4 and around 88% of CD8), suggesting broad memory maintenance. A small fraction of clonotypes appeared in both the CD4 and CD8 compartments, likely as a result of convergent recombination.

For CDR1 and CDR2, the germline V gene (reference sequence) lists LNHDA and SQIVND. V trim: 7 bases; J trim: 2 bases; unmatched bases: 8. The CDR3 runs 15 amino acids, cysteine and phenylalanine included. Of the read, only the CDR3 DNA is kept; its 45 bases are in frame from base 1. This receptor chain uses TRBV19 and TRBJ1-3, and TRBD1 aligns with 7 junction nucleotides. The sample in question was CD4+ T cells sorted from PBMCs, obtained 10 days after the yellow fever booster vaccination. The clonotype comes from a man in his thirties or forties who received the YFV17D yellow fever vaccine. CDR3 loop: CASNTGTDPGNTIYF. DNA sequence: TGTGCCAGTAATACCGGGACAGATCCTGGAAACACCATATATTTT.